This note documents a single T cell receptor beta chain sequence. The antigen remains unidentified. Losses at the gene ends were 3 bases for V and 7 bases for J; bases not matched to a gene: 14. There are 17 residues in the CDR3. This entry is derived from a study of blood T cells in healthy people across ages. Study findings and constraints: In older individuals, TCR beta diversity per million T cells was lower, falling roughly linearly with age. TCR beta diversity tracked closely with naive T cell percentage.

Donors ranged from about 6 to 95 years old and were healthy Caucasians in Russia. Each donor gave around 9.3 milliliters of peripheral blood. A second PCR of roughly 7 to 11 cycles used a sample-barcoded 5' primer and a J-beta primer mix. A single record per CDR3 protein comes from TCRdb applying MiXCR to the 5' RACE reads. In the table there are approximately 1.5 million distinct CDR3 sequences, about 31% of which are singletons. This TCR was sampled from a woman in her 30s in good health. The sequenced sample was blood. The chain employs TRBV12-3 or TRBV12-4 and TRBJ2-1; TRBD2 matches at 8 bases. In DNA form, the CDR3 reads TGTGCCAGCAGTTTCCCGACTAGCGCCTTTGGGGGGAATGAGCAGTTCTTC. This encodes CASSFPTSAFGGNEQFF.